These 29 T cell receptor beta chains were all obtained from the same sample, sequenced in a study of CD8 T cells in Susac syndrome. After extraction with the RNeasy kit, about 0.5 to 1 ug of the RNA was reverse transcribed using random hexamers. TCRdb ran MiXCR on the immunoSEQ multiplex PCR reads and lists one entry per CDR3 protein. The table includes about 200,000 distinct CDR3 sequences, around 90% detected once. Sequenced: CD4+ T cells from PBMCs. Receptors were obtained from a human donor with Susac syndrome.

This sequence joins TRBV7-2 and TRBJ2-7, with D tentatively TRBD1 (6 bases). Germline values: CDR1 SGHTA, CDR2 FQGNSA. V lost 1 base, J lost 6 bases, and 7 bases lay in between. The CDR3 is 12 amino acids. CDR3 coding DNA: TGTGCCAGCAGCTTAGGGGGGCGCGAGCAGTACTTC. This translates into CASSLGGREQYF.

The genes are TRBV6-1 and TRBJ2-5; D possibly corresponds to TRBD2 (5 bases). Trimming stripped 4 bases from V and 4 bases from J, with 10 bases between. The germline CDR1 and CDR2 sequences are MNHNS and SASEGT. The CDR3 sequence is 13 residues long. The CDR3 region is CASSGGVRETQYF. The CDR3 coding sequence is TGTGCCAGCAGTGGGGGAGTGAGAGAGACCCAGTACTTC.

The genes are TRBV12-3 or TRBV12-4 and TRBJ2-1; 12 bases are shared with TRBD2. Unmatched junction bases numbered 10, after V lost 6 bases and J lost 7 bases. The CDR3 totals 16 residues. CDR3 DNA: TGTGCCAGCAGCTCCCCCCTAGCGGGAGGGGGTAATGAGCAGTTCTTC. Its translation: CASSSPLAGGGNEQFF.

The chain joins TRBV6-1 to TRBJ1-5; D remains ambiguous. Trimming stripped 7 bases from V and 0 bases from J, with 13 bases between. Germline CDR1 and CDR2: MNHNS and SASEGT. This CDR3 is 15 amino acids long. CDR3: CASNAVRNSNQPQHF. DNA for the CDR3: TGTGCCAGCAATGCGGTCAGGAATAGCAATCAGCCCCAGCATTTT.

In this sample, this clonotype turned up a few times. This rearrangement joins TRBV5-4 to TRBJ1-6; D gene ambiguous. There are 15 residues in the CDR3. V dropped 2 bases and J dropped 4 bases, with 10 bases sitting between them. CDR1 SGHNT and CDR2 YYREEE come from the germline V gene (reference sequence). The CDR3 nucleotides are TGTGCCAGCAGCTTCTACAGTGATTATAATTCACCCCTCCACTTT. Translation gives CASSFYSDYNSPLHF.

The chain couples TRBV12-3 or TRBV12-4 to TRBJ1-1; tentatively, D is TRBD1 (5 bases). Trimming pared 6 bases from V and 1 base from J, leaving 12 bases between. The length of the CDR3 is 14 residues. For the CDR3, the DNA is TGTGCCAGCAGGCTGGGACTTCAGAACACTGAAGCTTTCTTT. Protein sequence: CASRLGLQNTEAFF.

V and J are TRBV30 and TRBJ1-2; D gene uncertain. Trimming left V 2 bases short and J 4 bases short, with 11 bases between. This CDR3 region has 13 residues. Germline CDR1 and CDR2: GTSNPN and SVGIG (reference sequence). The CDR3 protein is CAWSRSASYGYTF. CDR3 bases: TGTGCCTGGAGTCGGTCAGCCAGCTATGGCTACACCTTC.

V is TRBV6-1 and J is TRBJ2-7; D might be TRBD2 (6 bases). Trimming left V 4 bases short and J 1 base short, with 11 bases between. The CDR3 has 14 amino acids. Germline V CDR1 and CDR2: MNHNS, SASEGT. The CDR3: CASSVRGLSYEQYF. CDR3 nucleotide sequence: TGTGCCAGCAGTGTGAGGGGACTGTCCTACGAGCAGTACTTC.

This clonotype was seen a single time. The DNA of the CDR3 is TGCAGTGCTAGAGGGACTAGCGGGGGGTTGGCCCGGCAGTTCTTC. It encodes CSARGTSGGLARQFF. V gene TRBV20-1 combines with J gene TRBJ2-1; TRBD2 matches 14 bases. Germline CDR1 reads DFQATT; CDR2 reads SNEGSKA (reference sequence). With 1 base clipped from V and 12 bases from J, the junction kept 8 bases outside the gene matches. The CDR3 has 15 amino acids.

The gene calls are TRBV2 and TRBJ1-1, with TRBD1 matching 11 bases. Germline values: CDR1 SNHLY, CDR2 FYNNEI. The trim removed 7 bases at V and 5 bases at J, leaving 6 bases unmatched. This CDR3 region has 14 residues. The CDR3 sequence is CASTIGTGGTEAFF. DNA of the CDR3: TGTGCCAGCACCATAGGGACAGGGGGGACTGAAGCTTTCTTT.

V is TRBV6-2 or TRBV6-3 and J is TRBJ2-1; 7 positions match TRBD2. V shed 3 bases and J 9 bases; nucleotides not matched to a gene: 11. This CDR3 is built from 15 residues. Germline values: CDR1 MNHEY, CDR2 SVGEGT. CDR3 DNA: TGTGCCAGCAGTTATAACCCGGGACTAAGAGGTGAGCAGTTCTTC. It codes for CASSYNPGLRGEQFF.

This rearrangement joins TRBV12-5 to TRBJ2-2; D is unclear. CDR1 and CDR2 from the germline V gene are LGHNT and FRNRAP. V dropped 0 bases and J dropped 4 bases, with 9 bases sitting between them. CDR3 length: 15 residues. This chain's CDR3 is CASGLVRGTTGELFF. CDR3 DNA sequence: TGTGCTAGTGGTTTGGTACGTGGCACCACCGGGGAGCTGTTTTTT.

The chain is built from TRBV20-1 and TRBJ2-3; D is uncertain. The CDR3 has 14 amino acids. The germline V and J ends were trimmed by 1 base and 0 bases, with 8 bases remaining between them. The germline gives CDR1 DFQATT, CDR2 SNEGSKA (reference sequence). CDR3 sequence: CSARGYGSTDTQYF. In DNA form, the CDR3 reads TGCAGTGCTAGAGGGTACGGGAGCACAGATACGCAGTATTTT.

This clonotype was counted a single time. This chain joins TRBV20-1 and TRBJ1-5; D is possibly TRBD1 (5 bases). The CDR3 runs 12 residues. Germline V gene data show CDR1 as DFQATT and CDR2 as SNEGSKA (reference sequence). V was clipped by 3 bases and J by 3 bases, with 6 bases between them. The CDR3 is CSARGPNQPQHF. For the CDR3, the DNA is TGCAGTGCTAGGGGACCCAATCAGCCCCAGCATTTT.

The rearrangement links TRBV5-1 to TRBJ1-1; perhaps TRBD1 as D (5 bases). V was trimmed by 0 bases and J by 7 bases, leaving 13 bases between them. The length of the CDR3 is 14 residues. CDR1 and CDR2 from the germline V gene are SGHRS and YFSETQ. The CDR3 loop is CASSLVAETGEAFF. CDR3 nucleotide sequence: TGCGCCAGCAGCTTGGTGGCAGAAACAGGTGAAGCTTTCTTT. Together with reference TRBV5-1 and TRBJ1-1, the CDR3 gives the full variable domain: KAGVTQTPRYLIKTRGQQVTLSCSPISGHRSVSWYQQTPGQGLQFLFEYFSETQRNKGNFPGRFSGRQFSNSRSEMNVSTLELGDSALYLCASSLVAETGEAFFGQGTRLTVV.

The V call is TRBV7-3, the J call TRBJ2-3; TRBD1 is a possible D gene (5 bases). Trimming took 5 bases from V and 4 from J, leaving 16 bases between them. This CDR3 region has 15 residues. Per germline, CDR1 SGHTA and CDR2 FQGTGA. This CDR3 reads CASSPSQGSPDTQYF. For the CDR3, the DNA is TGTGCCAGCAGCCCCTCCCAGGGTTCTCCAGATACGCAGTATTTT.

This clonotype has just a few counts. This chain uses TRBV5-1 with TRBJ2-7; D not certain. V lost 0 bases to trimming and J lost 3 bases, with 7 bases between them. CDR3 length: 13 residues. Germline V gene data show CDR1 as SGHRS and CDR2 as YFSETQ. The CDR3 DNA sequence: TGCGCCAGCAGCTTGGTTGTAGACTACGAGCAGTACTTC. This gives the protein CASSLVVDYEQYF.

This clonotype was counted a few times. The gene calls are TRBV6-1 and TRBJ2-7; D tentatively reads TRBD1 or TRBD2 (5 bases each). CDR1 is MNHNS and CDR2 is SASEGT in the germline V gene. Trimming left V 6 bases short and J 2 bases short, with 11 bases between. CDR3 length: 13 residues. The CDR3 spells CASRGEPTYEQYF. Here the CDR3 DNA reads TGTGCCAGCAGGGGGGAACCGACCTACGAGCAGTACTTC.

In DNA, the CDR3 is TGTGCCAGCAGCTTTTGGACTAGCGGGGTCACTAGCACAGATACGCAGTATTTT. This translates into CASSFWTSGVTSTDTQYF. The rearrangement links TRBV7-3 to TRBJ2-3, with TRBD2 matching over 12 bases. Per germline, CDR1 SGHTA and CDR2 FQGTGA. This CDR3 contains 18 residues. V dropped 3 bases and J dropped 0; count of bases not matched to a gene: 7. The whole variable domain, filled in from reference TRBV7-3 and TRBJ2-3, reads GAGVSQTPSNKVTEKGKYVELRCDPISGHTALYWYRQSLGQGPEFLIYFQGTGAADDSGLPNDRFFAVRPEGSVSTLKIQRTERGDSAVYLCASSFWTSGVTSTDTQYFGPGTRLTVL.

The chain uses TRBV12-3 or TRBV12-4 and TRBJ1-5; maybe TRBD1 (5 bases). This CDR3 has 12 residues. V lost 6 bases, J lost 9 bases, and 12 bases lay in between. The CDR3: CASRSTGLPQHF. In DNA, the CDR3 is TGTGCCAGCAGATCGACGGGGCTGCCCCAGCATTTT.

The V call is TRBV7-2, the J call TRBJ2-5; D is perhaps TRBD1 (6 bases). The CDR3 has 15 amino acids. Germline values: CDR1 SGHTA, CDR2 FQGNSA. V lost 2 bases to trimming and J lost 2 bases, with 12 bases between them. The DNA for the CDR3 is TGTGCCAGCAGCTTAAATCGGGGACAACAAGAGACCCAGTACTTC. Its protein product is CASSLNRGQQETQYF.

The chain employs TRBV30 and TRBJ2-5; TRBD2 matches at 10 bases. There are 14 residues in the CDR3. Per the germline V gene, CDR1 is GTSNPN and CDR2 is SVGIG (reference sequence). The J segment lost 5 bases and the V segment lost 4 bases, leaving 7 bases of the junction unmatched. This CDR3 reads CAWTQRGGRETQYF. In DNA, the CDR3 is TGTGCCTGGACACAGCGGGGGGGCAGGGAGACCCAGTACTTC.

V gene TRBV5-8 combines with J gene TRBJ2-4; the D is unclear. The CDR3 contains 12 residues. With 1 base removed from V and 6 bases from J, the gap between germline ends came to 5 bases. Germline V lookup: CDR1 SGHTS, CDR2 YDEGEE. In DNA, the CDR3 is TGTGCCAGCAGCTTGTTGGGAAACATTCAGTACTTC. It codes for CASSLLGNIQYF.

In DNA, the CDR3 is TGTGCCAGCAGGAAAGGGACCGATGACAATGAGCAGTTCTTC. Amino acids: CASRKGTDDNEQFF. The chain is built from TRBV5-4 and TRBJ2-1; either TRBD1 or TRBD2 may fit D (5 bases each). This CDR3 comprises 14 residues. Germline assignment: CDR1 SGHNT and CDR2 YYREEE (reference sequence). V lost 5 bases and J 5 bases, leaving 14 bases between the germline ends.

The J gene is TRBJ1-3, the V gene TRBV14; D not resolved. Germline CDR1 reads SGHDN; CDR2 reads FVKESK. Trimming removed 6 bases from V and 0 bases from J, with 15 bases in between. CDR3 length: 16 residues. CDR3 protein: CASSFGPPNSGNTIYF. The CDR3 DNA is TGTGCCAGCAGTTTCGGACCGCCGAACTCTGGAAACACCATATATTTT.

The rearrangement links TRBV4-2 to TRBJ2-1, with 7 bases matching TRBD2. With 4 bases clipped from V and 10 bases from J, the junction kept 7 bases outside the gene matches. Looked up from germline, CDR1 is LGHNA and CDR2 is YNFKEQ. CDR3 length: 13 residues. In DNA form, the CDR3 reads TGTGCCAGCAGCCTCTCCGGGGAGGGAGAGCAGTTCTTC. As protein: CASSLSGEGEQFF.

This clonotype occurred a few times. The V and J genes are TRBV20-1 and TRBJ2-7; weak D call: TRBD1 (5 bases). Germline V gives CDR1 DFQATT, CDR2 SNEGSKA (reference sequence). This CDR3 contains 13 residues. V shed 2 bases and J shed 0 bases, with 8 bases lying between them. The CDR3, as DNA: TGCAGTGCTAGATCGGACAACTCCTACGAGCAGTACTTC. This translates into CSARSDNSYEQYF.

This sequence joins TRBV2 and TRBJ2-3; 9 positions agree with TRBD1. The CDR3 has 15 amino acids. CDR1 is SNHLY and CDR2 is FYNNEI in the germline V gene. V lost 4 bases, J lost 0 bases, and 2 bases stayed unmatched. The CDR3 nucleotides are TGTGCCAGCAGTGGGACAGGGGTTAGCACAGATACGCAGTATTTT. It is translated as CASSGTGVSTDTQYF.

The rearrangement joins TRBV24-1 to TRBJ2-3; D possibly corresponds to TRBD2 (6 bases). Per the germline V gene, CDR1 is KGHDR and CDR2 is SFDVKD. The length of the CDR3 is 16 residues. Deletions cut 3 bases from V and 4 bases from J, with 16 bases between. CDR3 in DNA: TGTGCCACCAGTGATGGGGCGGGGAAAAGGGCAGATACGCAGTATTTT. Translating gives CATSDGAGKRADTQYF.